This T cell receptor (beta chain) is drawn from a study of blood T cells in healthy people across ages. Study information: Capture via template switching afforded approximately one barcoded beta molecule per two T cells.

This clonotype has a handful of counts. Antigen: not known. Notes on the study in general: Measured against age, TCR beta diversity per million T cells decreased in a roughly linear manner.

CDR1 is SQVTM, CDR2 ANQGSEA, per germline. This CDR3 spans 13 amino acids. Trimming removed 4 bases from V and 1 base from J, with 11 bases in between. A second PCR, run for roughly 7 to 12 cycles, used a sample-barcoded 5' primer plus a J-beta primer mix. MiXCR was run by TCRdb on the 5' RACE reads, yielding one entry per CDR3 protein. The sample has around 400,000 distinct CDR3 sequences; 52% are singletons. The study recruited healthy Caucasian donors from Russia who were aged about 6 to 95. Total RNA was isolated from each sample in quantities of at least 6 micrograms. This receptor was taken from a man aged 55 to 69 in good health. Source material: blood. The rearrangement uses TRBV29-1 and TRBJ2-7, with D possibly matching TRBD1 (5 bases). This CDR3 is CSVVQGLSYEQYF. The CDR3 region has the DNA TGCAGCGTTGTTCAGGGTCTATCCTACGAGCAGTACTTC.